This paragraph covers one T cell receptor (beta chain) sequence. Its antigen remains unknown. Thawed PBMCs underwent magnetic negative selection for CD4+ T cells. TCRdb's copy holds only in-frame clones and misses some; the assay was immunoSEQ multiplex PCR. Of some 21,000 clones in the sample, approximately 89% were seen once. This sample stems from a study of untreated major depressive disorder. Whole-study results and caveats: Sequencing showed nonsignificant TRBV25-01 and TRBV02-01 differences matching flow cytometry.

This CDR3 is built from 17 residues. Trimming took 3 bases from V and 3 from J, leaving 17 bases between them. Germline V gene lookup returns CDR1 MNHEY and CDR2 SMNVEV (reference sequence). This chain joins TRBV27 and TRBJ1-4, with no clear D. The TCR was taken from a woman in her forties in good health. What was sequenced was CD4+ T cells from PBMCs. Here the CDR3 DNA reads TGTGCCAGCAGTTTTCGGAAAGGTGGATTGGCTAATGAAAAACTGTTTTTT. Translated: CASSFRKGGLANEKLFF.